A single sample is the source of the 21 T cell receptor beta chains below, sequenced in a study of T cell responses to AZD1222 COVID-19 vaccine. This table comes from immunoSEQ multiplex PCR, and its TCRdb copy is limited to in-frame clones, with some not included. The sample lists some 180,000 clones; 85% to 95% were seen once. The sequenced sample was peripheral blood, obtained on day 0 of AZD1222 vaccination. The receptor set was obtained from an adult in good health.

This clone has only one observation. The CDR3 is CASSATTKFF. DNA of the CDR3: TGTGCCAGCAGTGCGACGACCAAGTTCTTC. V and J are TRBV2 and TRBJ2-1; no clear D. CDR3 length: 10 amino acids. The V and J ends lost 4 bases and 14 bases respectively, with 9 bases between them. Germline V gene sequence: CDR1 SNHLY, CDR2 FYNNEI.

The gene calls are TRBV6-5 and TRBJ2-7; D not resolved. The CDR3 totals 15 residues. The germline gives CDR1 MNHEY, CDR2 SVGAGI. The V gene lost 7 bases and the J gene lost 2 bases, with 18 bases spanning the gap. The CDR3 DNA is TGTGCCAGCAAAAGGGCAATGGCAGCTACCTACGAGCAGTACGTC. Protein sequence: CASKRAMAATYEQYV.

The chain recombines TRBV2 with TRBJ1-2; D is uncertain. V was clipped by 6 bases and J by 1 base, with 6 bases between them. There are 12 residues in the CDR3. The germline V gene has CDR1 SNHLY and CDR2 FYNNEI. The CDR3 DNA reads TGTGCCAGCAGCCAGCGTAACTATGGCTACACCTTC. It yields the protein CASSQRNYGYTF.

This rearrangement joins TRBV27 to TRBJ1-2, with D unresolved. CDR3 length: 13 amino acids. CDR1 MNHEY and CDR2 SMNVEV come from the germline V gene (reference sequence). Trimming took 5 bases from V and 0 from J, leaving 7 bases between them. CDR3 in amino acids: CASSPTPNYGYTF. Here the CDR3 DNA reads TGTGCCAGCAGTCCTACCCCTAACTATGGCTACACCTTC.

CDR3: CASSQSYGQTQYF. The CDR3 coding sequence is TGCGCCAGCAGTCAATCGTACGGACAGACCCAGTACTTC. The chain couples TRBV23-1 to TRBJ2-5; no definite D call. TRBV23-1 has ORF status, its function being uncertain. CDR3 length: 13 residues. V was shortened by 0 bases and J by 6 bases, with 8 bases between the two germline ends.

The chain links TRBV3-1 (or the pseudogene TRBV3-2) to TRBJ1-5, with TRBD1 identical over 9 bases. The CDR3 has 17 residues. Losses at the gene ends were 8 bases for V and 0 bases for J; bases not matched to a gene: 11. Germline V gene data show CDR1 as LGHDT and CDR2 as YNNKEL (reference sequence). This chain's CDR3 is CASLTGGGPSSNQPQHF. Here the CDR3 DNA reads TGTGCCAGCCTTACAGGGGGCGGCCCTTCTAGCAATCAGCCCCAGCATTTT.

V is TRBV6-6 and J is TRBJ1-3; 7 bases map to TRBD1. From germline, CDR1 is MNHNY and CDR2 SVGAGI (reference sequence). The CDR3 is made up of 18 amino acids. V was clipped by 5 bases and J by 2 bases; unmatched bases: 15. CDR3 nucleotides: TGTGCCAGCAGTCGGACAGGATACGTAGGGACACCTGGAAACACCATATATTTT. Its translation is CASSRTGYVGTPGNTIYF.

V usage is TRBV19 and J usage is TRBJ1-4, with 7 bases matching TRBD1. V was pared by 5 bases and J by 8 bases, with 8 bases of the junction left unmatched. Germline V gene sequence: CDR1 LNHDA, CDR2 SQIVND (reference sequence). CDR3 length: 14 amino acids. CDR3 region: CASSLRQGREKLFF. The CDR3 bases are TGTGCCAGTAGTCTGAGACAGGGTCGCGAAAAACTGTTTTTT.

This chain connects TRBV9 to TRBJ1-1; D is ambiguous. Germline V gene data show CDR1 as SGDLS and CDR2 as YYNGEE. With 0 bases removed from V and 0 bases from J, the gap between germline ends came to 6 bases. The CDR3 totals 14 residues. The CDR3 coding sequence is TGTGCCAGCAGCGTAGAACCCTTGAACACTGAAGCTTTCTTT. It encodes CASSVEPLNTEAFF.

V gene TRBV7-8 combines with J gene TRBJ1-5, with a tentative D call TRBD1 (5 bases). This CDR3 region has 16 residues. Trimming cost V 5 bases and J 0 bases, with 14 bases left between them. Germline-derived CDR1 and CDR2 are SGHVS and FQNEAQ. The CDR3 region has the DNA TGTGCCAGCAGCCCGACTGGACATTATAGCAATCAGCCCCAGCATTTT. Encoded protein: CASSPTGHYSNQPQHF.

This clone was observed once. This specimen includes other DNA sequences encoding the same CDR3. V usage is TRBV27 and J usage is TRBJ1-5, with unresolved D. This CDR3 has 12 amino acids. CDR1 MNHEY and CDR2 SMNVEV come from the germline V gene (reference sequence). V lost 3 bases and J lost 2, with 2 bases in between. CDR3 amino acids: CASSFRNQPQHF. The CDR3 bases are TGTGCCAGCAGTTTCCGCAATCAGCCCCAGCATTTT.

In nucleotides, the CDR3 is TGTGCCAGCAGCCTGCGGGGTTTGGGCGGGGGCCCCCCTGTAGGACCTGGGGCCAACGTCCTGACTTTC. Its translation: CASSLRGLGGGPPVGPGANVLTF. The rearrangement joins TRBV7-8 to TRBJ2-6; TRBD2 might be the D (7 bases). The CDR3 totals 23 residues. V was cut by 5 bases and J by 2 bases, with 34 bases left in between. CDR1 and CDR2 from the germline V gene are SGHVS and FQNEAQ.

The chain is built from TRBV7-9 and TRBJ1-1, with no clear D. V lost 2 bases, J lost 5 bases, and 12 bases lay in between. The CDR3 totals 14 residues. Germline V gives CDR1 SEHNR, CDR2 FQNEAQ (reference sequence). In nucleotides, the CDR3 is TGTGCCAGCAGCTTATACTCTACGGGGACTGAAGCTTTCTTT. Translation gives CASSLYSTGTEAFF.

The chain combines TRBV19 with TRBJ1-2, with 7 bases lining up with TRBD1. There are 14 residues in the CDR3. Germline V gives CDR1 LNHDA, CDR2 SQIVND (reference sequence). The junction had 3 bases not matched to a gene; V was cut back by 3 bases and J by 2 bases. The CDR3 DNA reads TGTGCCAGTAGTATTTCAGGGGGAAACTATGGCTACACCTTC. Its protein is CASSISGGNYGYTF.

This clone has just a few counts. The chain couples TRBV10-3 to TRBJ2-2; D not resolved. Germline CDR1 is ENHRY and CDR2 is SYGVKD. This CDR3 comprises 13 residues. Trimming shortened V by 11 bases and J by 1 base, and 11 bases separated the two germline ends. The CDR3 reads CAATSLNTGELFF. The CDR3, as DNA: TGTGCCGCGACGTCCCTGAACACCGGGGAGCTGTTTTTT.

The V gene is TRBV3-1 (or the pseudogene TRBV3-2), the J gene TRBJ1-5; tentatively, D is TRBD1 (5 bases). The CDR3 has 15 amino acids. V shed 2 bases and J shed 1 base, with 9 bases lying between them. Germline CDR1 LGHDT, CDR2 YNNKEL (reference sequence). The CDR3: CASSQNEGSNQPQHF. CDR3 bases: TGTGCCAGCAGCCAAAATGAGGGGAGCAATCAGCCCCAGCATTTT.

V and J are TRBV9 and TRBJ1-4; D might be TRBD1 (6 bases). The CDR3 is 17 amino acids. The V gene's germline CDR1 is SGDLS and CDR2 YYNGEE. V was trimmed by 0 bases and J by 2 bases, leaving 14 bases between them. As DNA, the CDR3 is TGTGCCAGCAGCGTAGGGATCAACAGGGCGACTAATGAAAAACTGTTTTTT. This codes for CASSVGINRATNEKLFF. Variable domain in full (rest from reference TRBV9 and TRBJ1-4): DSGVTQTPKHLITATGQRVTLRCSPRSGDLSVYWYQQSLDQGLQFLIQYYNGEERAKGNILERFSAQQFPDLHSELNLSSLELGDSALYFCASSVGINRATNEKLFFGSGTQLSVL.

The CDR3 DNA follows: TGTGCCAGCAGTACCAGGGGGGAAAACACCATATATTTT. It is translated as CASSTRGENTIYF. V usage is TRBV27 and J usage is TRBJ1-3; 7 bases agree with TRBD1. The J segment lost 6 bases and the V segment lost 5 bases, leaving 4 bases of the junction unmatched. Germline V CDR1 and CDR2: MNHEY, SMNVEV (reference sequence). This CDR3 is 13 amino acids long.

The CDR3 reads CASRRDTGSYEQYF. The CDR3 bases are TGCGCCAGCAGAAGGGACACCGGCTCCTACGAGCAGTACTTC. The chain uses TRBV5-1 and TRBJ2-7; D may be TRBD1 (6 bases). Deletions cut 5 bases from V and 0 bases from J, with 12 bases between. The CDR3 extends over 14 amino acids. Per the germline V gene, CDR1 is SGHRS and CDR2 is YFSETQ.

The CDR3 loop is CASSPQPLGTLGNTIYF. CDR3 coding DNA: TGTGCCAGCTCACCACAGCCACTGGGCACTTTAGGAAACACCATATATTTT. The chain joins TRBV18 to TRBJ1-3, with D unresolved. From germline, CDR1 is KGHSH and CDR2 LQKENI. This CDR3 has 17 residues. The V end lost 1 base, the J end lost 4 bases, and 17 bases lay between the germline ends.

V usage is TRBV13 and J usage is TRBJ2-5; D unresolved. Germline V gene sequence: CDR1 PRHDT, CDR2 FYEKMQ (reference sequence). The CDR3 is 15 residues long. V lost 0 bases to trimming and J lost 2 bases, with 10 bases between them. The CDR3 loop reads CASSLGATAQETQYF. The CDR3 bases are TGTGCCAGCAGCTTAGGCGCGACTGCTCAAGAGACCCAGTACTTC. The variable domain in full, with the rest retrieved from reference TRBV13 and TRBJ2-5, is AAGVIQSPRHLIKEKRETATLKCYPIPRHDTVYWYQQGPGQDPQFLISFYEKMQSDKGSIPDRFSAQQFSDYHSELNMSSLELGDSALYFCASSLGATAQETQYFGPGTRLLVL.